These T cell receptor beta chains were read from a single sample in a study of T cells in localized non-small cell lung cancer. Measured with immunoSEQ multiplex PCR; TCRdb has only the in-frame clones, and not every one. The sample yields about 15,000 clones, approximately 89% seen once. The source was peripheral blood mononuclear cells, collected before any cancer treatment. These receptors were collected from a male donor at least 60 years old with stage II lung adenocarcinoma. Each CDR3 is given with its conserved first and last residue. A D gene is named only where the DNA matches it firmly. Expanded clones get a size class; other rows say once, few or many, or leave the size out.

clone_size j_call v_call d_call cdr3_nt cdr3_aa
NA TRBJ2-5 TRBV30 TRBD1 TGTGCCTGGATTTCGGGACAGGGGTTTGGAGTAGGGACCCAGTACTTC CAWISGQGFGVGTQYF
once TRBJ2-7 TRBV15 NA TGTGCCACCAGCAGAGAGGGGGGCGCCTACGAGCAGTACTTC CATSREGGAYEQYF
once TRBJ1-3 TRBV19 NA TGTGCCAGTAGTCCCCGGGACATCCGCTCTGGAAACACCATATATTTT CASSPRDIRSGNTIYF
NA TRBJ2-7 TRBV18 NA TGTGCCAGCTCACTCGGACAGAAATACGAGCAGTACTTC CASSLGQKYEQYF
once TRBJ2-7 TRBV5-1 TRBD2 TGCGCCAGCAGCTTAGGGACTAGCGGGGGCACCTACGAGCAGTACTTC CASSLGTSGGTYEQYF
NA TRBJ1-1 TRBV4-1 NA TGCGCCAGCAGAACTAGACTACTAGCTGAAGCTTTCTTT CASRTRLLAEAFF
NA TRBJ1-4 TRBV5-4 NA TGTGCCAGCAGCCGCCAGGGAGATAATGAAAAACTGTTTTTT CASSRQGDNEKLFF
once TRBJ1-5 TRBV19 NA TGTGCCAGTAAATGGGGGCACGGGGGAAATCAGCCCCAGCATTTT CASKWGHGGNQPQHF
medium-sized TRBJ2-2 TRBV4-3 TRBD2 TGCGCCAGCAGCCAAGATCCCAGCGGGAGTGCCGGGGAGCTGTTTTTT CASSQDPSGSAGELFF
NA TRBJ2-1 TRBV5-1 NA TGCGCCAGCAGCTTGGAGGCAGGTCTAACCTACAATGAGCAGTTCTTC CASSLEAGLTYNEQFF
NA TRBJ1-1 TRBV27 NA TGTGCCAGCAGTTTATTTACCGGGATGAACACTGAAGCTTTCTTT CASSLFTGMNTEAFF
NA TRBJ2-7 TRBV11-2 NA TGTGCCAGCAGCTTATTAGAACAGGGTCTCTACGAGCAGTACTTC CASSLLEQGLYEQYF
NA TRBJ1-3 TRBV28 TRBD1 TGTGCCAGCAGTTTTAACGGACAGGGGGCCAAAGGAAACACCATATATTTT CASSFNGQGAKGNTIYF
NA TRBJ1-1 TRBV7-8 NA TGTGCCAGCAGCTTTTCGAACACTGAAGCTTTCTTT CASSFSNTEAFF
NA TRBJ1-3 TRBV6-5 NA TGTGCCAGCAGCCGAGGGGATGTGCCCTACACCATATATTTT CASSRGDVPYTIYF
NA TRBJ2-1 TRBV7-6 TRBD2 TGTGCCAGCAGCTTAGGGGTAGCGGGATTGAATGAGCAGTTCTTC CASSLGVAGLNEQFF
NA TRBJ2-2 TRBV14 NA TGTGCCAGCAGCCAAGGGGGGGCGATCAACACCGGGGAGCTGTTTTTT CASSQGGAINTGELFF
NA TRBJ2-2 TRBV5-1 TRBD2 TGCGCCAGCAGCCCCGGACTAGCGGGAGGGCCCGGGGAGCTGTTTTTT CASSPGLAGGPGELFF
NA TRBJ2-2 TRBV28 NA TGTGCCAGCAGCTTGACGGGGTGGGACACCGGGGAGCTGTTTTTT CASSLTGWDTGELFF
NA TRBJ2-1 TRBV27 TRBD2 TGTGCCAGCAGTCCCCGGCCCATAACTAGCGATGAGCAGTTCTTC CASSPRPITSDEQFF
NA TRBJ2-3 TRBV7-8 NA TGTGCCAGCAGCCCCCCCCGGGGGCGAGCAGATACGCAGTATTTT CASSPPRGRADTQYF
NA TRBJ1-5 TRBV2 NA TGTGCCAGCAGTGAAGCTTCAGGTAGCAATCAGCCCCAGCATTTT CASSEASGSNQPQHF